These T cell receptor beta chains were read from a single sample in a study of OX40 agonist ivuxolimab in advanced cancers. Sequencing was performed with immunoSEQ multiplex PCR; in TCRdb, only in-frame clones are kept and a portion is missing. The sample includes 45,000 to 65,000 clones, approximately 80% of them seen just once. The sample in question was CD4+ or CD8+ T cells sorted from blood, obtained in a trial of the OX40 agonist ivuxolimab. The origin of the receptors is an adult with an advanced solid tumor such as melanoma, head and neck, liver or kidney cancer. CDR3s include the opening cysteine and the closing phenylalanine or tryptophan. The order of the fields is V gene, clone size, D gene, J gene, CDR3 DNA, CDR3 protein. D genes are given only for firm matches. Clone size is not always given. Where it is, it says once, few, many or a class for expanded clones.

V: TRBV18; size: .; D: TRBD2; J: TRBJ2-7; DNA: TGTGCCAGCTCACCGGGACTAGCGAGATACGAGCAGTACTTC; CDR3: CASSPGLARYEQYF
V: TRBV7-2; size: .; D: TRBD2; J: TRBJ2-3; DNA: TGTGCCAGCAGCTTAGAGGCGGGGGACACAGATACGCAGTATTTT; CDR3: CASSLEAGDTDTQYF
V: TRBV2; size: few; D: .; J: TRBJ2-2; DNA: TGTGCCAGCAGTGAAAACCCGTGGGCCGGGGAGCTGTTTTTT; CDR3: CASSENPWAGELFF
V: TRBV14; size: .; D: .; J: TRBJ1-3; DNA: TGTGCCAGCAGCCATACGGGAAGTGGAAACACCATATATTTT; CDR3: CASSHTGSGNTIYF
V: TRBV21-1; size: .; D: .; J: TRBJ2-7; DNA: TGTGCCAGCAGGGGGGAGCAGTACTTC; CDR3: CASRGEQYF
V: TRBV28; size: .; D: .; J: TRBJ1-5; DNA: TGTGCCAGCAGTCCATATAGAGGGGCTAGCAATCAGCCCCAGCATTTT; CDR3: CASSPYRGASNQPQHF
V: TRBV5-1; size: .; D: TRBD1; J: TRBJ1-2; DNA: TGCGCCAGCAGCTTAGAAGGGGGCATGTACTATGGCTACACCTTC; CDR3: CASSLEGGMYYGYTF
V: TRBV7-2; size: once; D: .; J: TRBJ2-7; DNA: TGTGCCAGCAGCTTACGTCGACAGGATTACGAGCAGTACTTC; CDR3: CASSLRRQDYEQYF
V: TRBV2; size: .; D: .; J: TRBJ1-1; DNA: TGTGCCAGCAGAAGACACCGGAACACTGAAGCTTTCTTT; CDR3: CASRRHRNTEAFF
V: TRBV2; size: many; D: .; J: TRBJ1-5; DNA: TGTGCCAGCAGTGAAGAGCGGATCAATCAGCCCCAGCATTTT; CDR3: CASSEERINQPQHF
V: TRBV19; size: .; D: TRBD1; J: TRBJ2-1; DNA: TGTGCCAGTAGTCTCAGGGGGAATGAGCAGTTCTTC; CDR3: CASSLRGNEQFF
V: TRBV9; size: .; D: TRBD1; J: TRBJ1-4; DNA: TGTGCCAGCAGCCCAGAGACAGGGAGGAATGAAAAACTGTTTTTT; CDR3: CASSPETGRNEKLFF
V: TRBV4-3; size: .; D: .; J: TRBJ1-1; DNA: TGCGCCAGCAGCCAAGATAGGGGCGCCCCGGGAGCTTTCTTT; CDR3: CASSQDRGAPGAFF
V: TRBV5-4; size: few; D: TRBD2; J: TRBJ2-5; DNA: TGTGCCAGCAGCTTGGTCGGGAGGGGGGAGACCCAGTACTTC; CDR3: CASSLVGRGETQYF
V: TRBV7-3; size: .; D: .; J: TRBJ2-1; DNA: TGTGCCAGCAGCTTAGGTTTAGCCTACAATGAGCAGTTCTTC; CDR3: CASSLGLAYNEQFF
V: TRBV5-4; size: .; D: .; J: TRBJ2-3; DNA: TGTGCCAGCAGCCCAGAGAGGGCCCGCACAGATACGCAGTATTTT; CDR3: CASSPERARTDTQYF
V: TRBV7-2; size: .; D: TRBD1; J: TRBJ2-1; DNA: TGTGCCAGCAGCCCGCGACAGGGGAGATACAATGAGCAGTTCTTC; CDR3: CASSPRQGRYNEQFF
V: TRBV7-2; size: .; D: TRBD1; J: TRBJ2-5; DNA: TGTGCCAGCAGCTTAGGGGACAGGAGGGAGACCCAGTACTTC; CDR3: CASSLGDRRETQYF
V: TRBV29-1; size: .; D: .; J: TRBJ2-3; DNA: TGCAGCGTTGAAACTCCTAAGGGATCAGATACGCAGTATTTT; CDR3: CSVETPKGSDTQYF
V: TRBV4-1; size: .; D: .; J: TRBJ1-2; DNA: TGCGCCAGCAGCCCCCCGCCAGGGTACTTGAGGGGCTACACCTTC; CDR3: CASSPPPGYLRGYTF
V: TRBV7-2; size: .; D: .; J: TRBJ2-2; DNA: TGTGCCAGCAGCCCATGGACTCAAACCGGGGAGCTGTTTTTT; CDR3: CASSPWTQTGELFF
V: TRBV2; size: few; D: .; J: TRBJ2-5; DNA: TGTGCCAGCAGTGCGGGCCTCCGGGAGGAGACCCAGTACTTC; CDR3: CASSAGLREETQYF
V: TRBV6-6; size: .; D: .; J: TRBJ1-6; DNA: TGTGCCAGCAGTTACACACAAATGGATTCACCCCTCCACTTT; CDR3: CASSYTQMDSPLHF
V: TRBV10-1; size: few; D: .; J: TRBJ2-2; DNA: TGCGCCAGCACATCTAGTCCCGGCGGGGAGCTGTTTTTT; CDR3: CASTSSPGGELFF
V: TRBV7-2; size: .; D: .; J: TRBJ1-1; DNA: TGTGCCAGCAGCATTCAACGGGTAATGAACACTGAAGCTTTCTTT; CDR3: CASSIQRVMNTEAFF
V: TRBV11-3; size: .; D: TRBD1; J: TRBJ1-1; DNA: TGTGCCAGCAGCTTAGTTGGCGGGACAGGGGGCTGGACGTTTAACACTGAAGCTTTCTTT; CDR3: CASSLVGGTGGWTFNTEAFF
V: TRBV29-1; size: .; D: .; J: TRBJ2-1; DNA: TGCAGCGTTAGCAGGACAGTATTAAGCTCCTACAATGAGCAGTTCTTC; CDR3: CSVSRTVLSSYNEQFF
V: TRBV7-7; size: .; D: .; J: TRBJ2-5; DNA: TGTGCCAGCAGCCTAGCTCGTGGCAGCCAAGAGACCCAGTACTTC; CDR3: CASSLARGSQETQYF
V: TRBV9; size: .; D: .; J: TRBJ2-3; DNA: TGTGCCAGCAGCGTAGCGGTGGGGGCAACAGATACGCAGTATTTT; CDR3: CASSVAVGATDTQYF
V: TRBV7-2; size: .; D: .; J: TRBJ1-5; DNA: TGTGCCAGCAGCGGCAGTAGCAATCAGCCCCAGCATTTT; CDR3: CASSGSSNQPQHF
V: TRBV29-1; size: .; D: .; J: TRBJ2-3; DNA: TGCAGCGTCGACAGCAGGGGTCCCACAGATACGCAGTATTTT; CDR3: CSVDSRGPTDTQYF
V: TRBV6-1; size: .; D: .; J: TRBJ2-7; DNA: TGTGCCAGCAGCAGGACCCCCGTCGACGAGCAGTACTTC; CDR3: CASSRTPVDEQYF
V: TRBV18; size: .; D: .; J: TRBJ2-5; DNA: TGTGCCAGCTCCCACGGGGGCTCCCAGTACTTC; CDR3: CASSHGGSQYF
V: TRBV7-9; size: .; D: .; J: TRBJ2-7; DNA: TGTGCCAGCAGCTTAGCAGGGTTTATCTACGAGCAGTACTTC; CDR3: CASSLAGFIYEQYF
V: TRBV11-2; size: .; D: .; J: TRBJ2-7; DNA: TGTGCCAGCAGCCCTCTAAAAGAAACCGGACATACCCCATCCGAGCAGTACTTC; CDR3: CASSPLKETGHTPSEQYF
V: TRBV28; size: .; D: .; J: TRBJ1-1; DNA: TGTGCCAGCAGTTTAGGGAGTTGGGCGGGGCTGAACACTGAAGCTTTCTTT; CDR3: CASSLGSWAGLNTEAFF
V: TRBV25-1; size: .; D: TRBD1; J: TRBJ1-1; DNA: TGTGCCAGCATTGGGACAGGGAACACTGAAGCTTTCTTT; CDR3: CASIGTGNTEAFF
V: TRBV7-3; size: .; D: .; J: TRBJ2-1; DNA: TGTGCCAGCAGCTTAACGTTTCGGGGTGAGCAGTTCTTC; CDR3: CASSLTFRGEQFF
V: TRBV7-9; size: .; D: .; J: TRBJ1-5; DNA: TGTGCCAGCAGCTTAGGTGCTATTGGCAATCAGCCCCAGCATTTT; CDR3: CASSLGAIGNQPQHF
V: TRBV5-4; size: .; D: .; J: TRBJ2-5; DNA: TGTGCCAGCAGCTTGGGGTCTTCCCAAGAGACCCAGTACTTC; CDR3: CASSLGSSQETQYF
V: TRBV2; size: .; D: TRBD2; J: TRBJ2-1; DNA: TGTGCCAGCAGTCCCCTACGGGGGGGCCCCTACAATGAGCAGTTCTTC; CDR3: CASSPLRGGPYNEQFF
V: TRBV7-2; size: .; D: .; J: TRBJ1-2; DNA: TGTGCCAGCAGCTTAGTGGCAGCCCCCTATGGCTACACCTTC; CDR3: CASSLVAAPYGYTF
V: TRBV4-3; size: .; D: TRBD2; J: TRBJ2-1; DNA: TGCGCCAGCAGCGTACAAGCGGGGGACCTGTACAATGAGCAGTTCTTC; CDR3: CASSVQAGDLYNEQFF
V: TRBV5-1; size: .; D: TRBD2; J: TRBJ2-7; DNA: TGCGCCAGCAGCCTTCGGACTAGCGGCTCCTACGAGCAGTACTTC; CDR3: CASSLRTSGSYEQYF
V: TRBV2; size: .; D: .; J: TRBJ2-7; DNA: TGTGCCAGCAGTGCTATCGCTTCCCGCTACGAGCAGTACTTC; CDR3: CASSAIASRYEQYF